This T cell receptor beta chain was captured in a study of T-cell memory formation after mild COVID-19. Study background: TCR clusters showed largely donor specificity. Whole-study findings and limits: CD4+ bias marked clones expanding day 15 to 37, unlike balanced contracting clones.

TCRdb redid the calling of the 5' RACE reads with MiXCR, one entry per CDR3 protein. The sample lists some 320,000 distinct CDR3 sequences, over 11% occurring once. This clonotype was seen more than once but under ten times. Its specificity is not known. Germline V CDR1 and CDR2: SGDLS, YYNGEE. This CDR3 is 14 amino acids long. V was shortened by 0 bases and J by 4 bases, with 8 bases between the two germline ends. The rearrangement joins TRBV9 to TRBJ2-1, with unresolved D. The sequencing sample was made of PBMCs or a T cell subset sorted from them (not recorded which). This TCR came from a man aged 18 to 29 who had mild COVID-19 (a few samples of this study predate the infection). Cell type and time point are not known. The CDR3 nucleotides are TGTGCCAGCAGCGTAGGCAAACCGTACAATGAGCAGTTCTTC. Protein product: CASSVGKPYNEQFF.